This TCR beta chain derives from a study of T cell repertoires in cytomegalovirus infection. The V gene's germline CDR1 is SGHAT and CDR2 FQNNGV. Trimming removed 5 bases from V and 5 bases from J; junction bases left unmatched: 7. The CDR3 is 15 amino acids. The study, taken as a whole, reports: HLA-C-restricted CMV-specific TCR beta clonotypes prevailed in the ex vivo response.

This clonotype has at least ten counts. What it recognizes is unknown. Using its own MiXCR run on the reads, TCRdb lists one record per CDR3 protein. The sample holds 200,000 to 300,000 distinct CDR3 sequences, roughly an eighth seen once. The genes are TRBV11-2 and TRBJ2-2; 8 bases fit TRBD1. The TCR originated in a human donor in good health (CMV status not recorded). Some clones in this sample may be carry-over from other donors' samples. The sequenced sample was PBMCs. CDR3 sequence: CASSRQGAGTGELFF. CDR3 nucleotides: TGTGCCAGCAGCCGTCAGGGGGCGGGGACCGGGGAGCTGTTTTTT.